The 10 T cell receptor beta chains presented below share a single source sample, sequenced in a study of T cell repertoires in cytomegalovirus infection. Their cognate antigens are unknown. TCRdb independently ran MiXCR on the reads; one entry per CDR3 protein. This table has about 920,000 distinct CDR3 sequences, approximately 31% appearing once. Sequences were derived from cultured CD8+ T cells from PBMCs, sampled from culture after CMV antigen stimulation. These receptor sequences come from a human donor in good health (CMV status not recorded). Some clones in this sample may be carry-over from other donors' samples.

This clonotype was recorded a few times. A read error may produce the germline difference seen at one junction end. The rearrangement uses TRBV4-3 and TRBJ2-2, with D possibly being TRBD2 (5 bases). The CDR3 runs 14 residues. The germline V gene encodes CDR1 LGHNA and CDR2 YSLEER. This CDR3 is CASSPTGNSGELFF. The CDR3 DNA reads TGCGCCAGCAGCCCAACCGGGAACTCCGGGGAGCTGTTTTTT.

This chain links TRBV5-5 with TRBJ2-7; a weak D match, TRBD2 (5 bases). This CDR3 region has 13 residues. Trimming took off 4 bases at V and 4 bases at J, with 12 bases between the two ends. Looked up from germline, CDR1 is SGHKS and CDR2 is YYEKEE (reference sequence). CDR3 protein: CASSGENLYEQYV. CDR3 DNA: TGTGCCAGCAGCGGGGAGAACCTGTACGAGCAGTACGTC.

The chain recombines TRBV19 with TRBJ1-1; D perhaps matches TRBD1 (6 bases). Per the germline V gene, CDR1 is LNHDA and CDR2 is SQIVND (reference sequence). This CDR3 contains 13 residues. V lost 2 bases and J lost 4, with 8 bases in between. The CDR3 spells CASSISRGTEAFF. The CDR3 DNA is TGTGCCAGTAGTATATCCAGGGGCACTGAAGCTTTCTTT.

In this sample, this clonotype turned up many times. The V call is TRBV12-3 or TRBV12-4, the J call TRBJ2-5; maybe TRBD2 (6 bases). This CDR3 comprises 16 residues. V was clipped by 2 bases and J by 2 bases, with 15 bases between them. CDR3 loop: CASSLMRGGLQETQYF. CDR3 coding DNA: TGTGCCAGCAGTTTAATGAGGGGAGGCCTGCAAGAGACCCAGTACTTC.

The rearrangement joins TRBV5-5 to TRBJ2-3; TRBD1 agrees at 8 bases. V shed 4 bases, J shed 3 bases, and the junction held 10 bases outside the gene matches. The CDR3 extends over 16 amino acids. Germline CDR1 is SGHKS and CDR2 is YYEKEE (reference sequence). The CDR3 is CASSAWTGLFTDTQYF. CDR3 sequence (DNA): TGTGCCAGCAGCGCCTGGACAGGGCTTTTTACAGATACGCAGTATTTT.

The V gene is TRBV15, the J gene TRBJ1-5; D unclear. Germline CDR1 LNHNV, CDR2 YYDKDF (reference sequence). The ends were cut back, 0 bases at V and 5 bases at J, with 11 bases in the middle. CDR3 length equals 15 residues. CDR3 DNA sequence: TGTGCCACCAGCAGAGATTTAGGGCTAGATCAGCCCCAGCATTTT. This translates into CATSRDLGLDQPQHF.

The rearrangement joins TRBV2 to TRBJ1-1; D is unresolved. The CDR3 loop spans 14 amino acids. The V gene lost 5 bases and the J gene lost 0 bases, with 10 bases spanning the gap. Germline loops: CDR1 SNHLY, CDR2 FYNNEI. CDR3 in DNA: TGTGCCAGCAGTCATCGAGGAATGAACACTGAAGCTTTCTTT. Amino acid sequence: CASSHRGMNTEAFF.

As to this clonotype: This clone may be a read error of a much larger clone one base away. No conserved phenylalanine or tryptophan ends this CDR3, so it is likely a read error. The CDR3 DNA sequence: TGTGCCAGCAGCTGGCAGGGCGGGATGAACACTGAAGCTTTCATT. Translating gives CASSWQGGMNTEAFI. V and J are TRBV7-8 and TRBJ1-1; D possibly corresponds to TRBD1 (5 bases). V lost 4 bases, J lost 0 bases, and 12 bases lay in between. Germline V gene data show CDR1 as SGHVS and CDR2 as FQNEAQ. The CDR3 runs 15 residues.

The rearrangement links TRBV2 to TRBJ1-5; no clear D. Germline values: CDR1 SNHLY, CDR2 FYNNEI. The CDR3 covers 10 residues. The CDR3 spells CPGGGQPQHF. The CDR3 DNA follows: TGTCCGGGAGGCGGTCAGCCCCAGCATTTT.

This chain links TRBV6-8 with TRBJ2-7, with 8 bases matching TRBD2. V trimming: 5 bases; J trimming: 3 bases; junction bases outside the gene matches: 9. Germline V gene lookup returns CDR1 MNHGY and CDR2 SAAAGT. This CDR3 is 15 amino acids long. The CDR3 nucleotides read TGTGCCAGCAGTGCGACCGGGACTAGTAACTACGAGCAGTACTTC. Translated, it gives CASSATGTSNYEQYF.